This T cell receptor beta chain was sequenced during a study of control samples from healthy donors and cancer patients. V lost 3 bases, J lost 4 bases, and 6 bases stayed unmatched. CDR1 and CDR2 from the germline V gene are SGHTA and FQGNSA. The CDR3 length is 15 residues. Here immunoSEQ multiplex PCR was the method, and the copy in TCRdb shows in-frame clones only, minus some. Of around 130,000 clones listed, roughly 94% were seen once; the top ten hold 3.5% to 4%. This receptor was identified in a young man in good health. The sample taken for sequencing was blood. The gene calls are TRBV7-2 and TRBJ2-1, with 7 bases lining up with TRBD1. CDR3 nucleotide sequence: TGTGCCAGCAGCTTCCGGGACAGTTTTTACAATGAGCAGTTCTTC. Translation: CASSFRDSFYNEQFF.